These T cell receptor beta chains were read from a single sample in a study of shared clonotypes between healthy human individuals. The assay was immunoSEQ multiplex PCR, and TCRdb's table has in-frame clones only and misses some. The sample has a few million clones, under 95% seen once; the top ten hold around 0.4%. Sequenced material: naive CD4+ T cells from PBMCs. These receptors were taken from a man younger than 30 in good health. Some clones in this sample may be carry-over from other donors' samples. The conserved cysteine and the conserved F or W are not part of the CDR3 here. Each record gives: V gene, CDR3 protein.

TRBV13 ASSLGLRGRGTGELF
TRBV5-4 ASSLPNYGYT
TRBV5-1 ASSLGLAGEVTQY
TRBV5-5 ASSRLRQGPGELF
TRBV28 ASSSPGTGGPYEQY
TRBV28 ASTQLAGVNGEQY
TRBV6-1 ASSEIGLPVANYGYT
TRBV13 ASSFLQAHTYYGYT
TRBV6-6 ASSYSRQATYEQY
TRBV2 ASSERRSSYNEQF
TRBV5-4 ASSLGSLQDTQY
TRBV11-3 ASSFTMNTEAF
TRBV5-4 ASSFRDGPSGAF
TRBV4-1 ASSRGTTVLGETQY
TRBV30 AGHRGRENEQY
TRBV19 ASSSRLAGAYNEQF